These 13 T cell receptor beta chains originate from one sample sequenced in a study of immune characterization of retroperitoneal liposarcoma. In TCRdb, the PCR reads were re-called with MiXCR into one record per CDR3 protein. The sample yields 9,500 to 13,000 distinct CDR3 sequences, around 28% seen once. Sequencing used tumor tissue. The source of these receptors is a male donor with retroperitoneal liposarcoma.

This clonotype was recorded at least ten times. V gene TRBV6-1 combines with J gene TRBJ1-5, with 9 bases matching TRBD1. The CDR3 is made up of 14 amino acids. The ends lost 6 bases at V and 3 bases at J; junction bases unmatched: 3. CDR1 and CDR2 from the germline V gene are MNHNS and SASEGT. The CDR3 sequence: CASRGQGINQPQHF. The CDR3 nucleotides read TGTGCCAGCAGGGGACAGGGAATCAATCAGCCCCAGCATTTT.

There are many counts of this clonotype. The CDR3 DNA follows: TGTGCCAGCAGTTCTGGGACAGGGGGGTTGGGGCAGTACTTC. Amino acid sequence: CASSSGTGGLGQYF. The chain combines TRBV12-3 or TRBV12-4 with TRBJ2-4; 11 bases match TRBD1. The CDR3 has 14 amino acids. The junction had 9 bases not matched to a gene; V was cut back by 4 bases and J by 13 bases.

By sample share, this clonotype is large. The chain is built from TRBV6-1 and TRBJ2-5; D may be TRBD2 (6 bases). V was shortened by 5 bases and J by 1 base, with 20 bases between the two germline ends. The CDR3 totals 17 residues. Germline assignment: CDR1 MNHNS and CDR2 SASEGT. In nucleotides, the CDR3 is TGTGCCAGCAGTCTGGATGGAGGGGCCCTCTCCCAAGAGACCCAGTACTTC. This translates into CASSLDGGALSQETQYF.

This clonotype was counted many times. The gene calls are TRBV6-1 and TRBJ1-5; D may be TRBD1 (6 bases). CDR3 size: 15 residues. Between the trimmed V and J ends, which lost 6 bases and 6 bases, there was a span of 18 bases. Germline V gene sequence: CDR1 MNHNS, CDR2 SASEGT. The CDR3 spells CASSVDSGFFQPQHF. The CDR3 region has the DNA TGTGCCAGCAGCGTGGACAGTGGTTTCTTTCAGCCCCAGCATTTT.

Judged by abundance, this clonotype is medium-sized. The J gene is TRBJ2-5, the V gene TRBV6-1, with a tentative D call TRBD1 (6 bases). V was shortened by 6 bases and J by 11 bases, with 19 bases between the two germline ends. The CDR3 has 13 amino acids. The germline CDR1 and CDR2 sequences are MNHNS and SASEGT. The CDR3, as DNA: TGTGCCAGCAGACTACAGGGCTACGGGGAGCAGTACTTC. This codes for CASRLQGYGEQYF.

This clonotype occurred a few times. V and J are TRBV7-6 and TRBJ2-1, with 10 bases that match TRBD1. Germline V gene sequence: CDR1 SGHVS, CDR2 FNYEAQ. J was trimmed by 6 bases and V by 7 bases; bases with no gene match: 12. This CDR3 contains 16 residues. Here the CDR3 DNA reads TGTGCCAGCACATCTTCCAGGACAGGGGGTTCCAATGAGCAGTTCTTC. Its protein is CASTSSRTGGSNEQFF.

This rearrangement joins TRBV10-2 to TRBJ2-1, with 8 bases that match TRBD1. The tail of the sequence fits TRBJ2-7 better, so the J call may be wrong. The CDR3 is 14 residues long. Germline-derived CDR1 and CDR2 are WSHSY and SAAADI. This CDR3 reads CATTTRQGAYEQYF. The CDR3 DNA is TGCGCCACCACGACTAGGCAGGGGGCGTACGAGCAGTACTTC.

This clonotype is classed as medium-sized (0.01 to 0.1%). The chain links TRBV6-1 to TRBJ2-1, with D possibly TRBD2 on 5 matching bases. Deletions cut 6 bases from V and 13 bases from J, with 31 bases between. Germline-derived CDR1 and CDR2 are MNHNS and SASEGT. CDR3 length: 17 amino acids. CDR3 protein: CASRAYSGLEAKNIQFF. The CDR3 region has the DNA TGTGCCAGCAGGGCCTACTCCGGACTCGAGGCCAAAAACATTCAGTTCTTC.

This chain's CDR3 is CASSHLAGYGNEQFF. The DNA for the CDR3 is TGTGCCAGCAGTCACCTAGCGGGATATGGTAATGAGCAGTTCTTC. The chain recombines TRBV6-6 with TRBJ2-1, with 9 bases matching TRBD2. Germline-derived CDR1 and CDR2 are MNHNY and SVGAGI (reference sequence). This CDR3 comprises 15 residues. Trimming at V came to 5 bases and at J to 7 bases, leaving 9 bases not matched to a gene.

A single count supports this clonotype. V and J are TRBV7-6 and TRBJ2-6; TRBD2 matches at 7 bases. Losses at the gene ends were 1 base for V and 0 bases for J; bases not matched to a gene: 9. The CDR3 is 19 amino acids. Germline V lookup: CDR1 SGHVS, CDR2 FNYEAQ. CDR3 region: CASSLVGSGACSGANVLTF. As DNA, the CDR3 is TGTGCCAGCAGCTTAGTCGGGAGCGGGGCCTGCTCTGGGGCCAACGTCCTGACTTTC.

The rearrangement uses TRBV6-1 and TRBJ2-1; the D is unclear. Trimming left V 8 bases short and J 10 bases short, with 12 bases between. The CDR3 covers 11 residues. Looked up from germline, CDR1 is MNHNS and CDR2 is SASEGT. The CDR3 DNA follows: TGTGCCAGCGGCAAGTTTTACGAGCAGTTCTTC. Translated: CASGKFYEQFF.

V gene TRBV6-1 combines with J gene TRBJ2-1, with 7 bases lining up with TRBD1. The CDR3 loop spans 13 amino acids. The V and J ends lost 6 bases and 5 bases, in that order; junction bases with no gene match: 4. CDR1 and CDR2 (germline): MNHNS, SASEGT. CDR3 region: CASRQGTNNEQFF. The DNA for the CDR3 is TGTGCCAGCAGACAGGGGACCAACAATGAGCAGTTCTTC.

This clonotype is judged medium-sized (0.01 to 0.1%). The chain combines TRBV6-1 with TRBJ2-6; D possibly corresponds to TRBD1 (5 bases). Trimming took 5 bases from V and 4 from J, leaving 12 bases between them. The germline V gene has CDR1 MNHNS and CDR2 SASEGT. The CDR3 consists of 15 residues. The CDR3 sequence is CASSLAAGGANVLTF. The CDR3 DNA is TGTGCCAGCAGTTTGGCGGCAGGGGGGGCCAACGTCCTGACTTTC.